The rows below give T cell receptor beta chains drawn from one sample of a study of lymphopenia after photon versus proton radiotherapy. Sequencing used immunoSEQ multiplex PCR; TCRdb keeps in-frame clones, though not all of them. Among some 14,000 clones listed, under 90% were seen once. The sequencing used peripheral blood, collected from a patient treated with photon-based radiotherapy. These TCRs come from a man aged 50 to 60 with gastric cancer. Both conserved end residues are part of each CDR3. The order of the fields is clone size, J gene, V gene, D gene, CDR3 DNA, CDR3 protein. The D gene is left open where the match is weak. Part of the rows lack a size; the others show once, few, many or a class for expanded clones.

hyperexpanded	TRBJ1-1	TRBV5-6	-	TGTGCCAGCAGCTTTCGGGGTTTCAACACTGAAGCTTTCTTT	CASSFRGFNTEAFF
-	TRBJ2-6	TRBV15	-	TGTGCCACCAGCAGAGGCAACTCTGGGGCCAACGTCCTGACTTTC	CATSRGNSGANVLTF
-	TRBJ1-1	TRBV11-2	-	TGTGCCAGCAGCCTAGGGGGAGTTAACACTGAAGCTTTCTTT	CASSLGGVNTEAFF
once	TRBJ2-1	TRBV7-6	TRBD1	TGTGCCAGCAGCGGGAGAACAGGGGTGGGGAATGAGCAGTTCTTC	CASSGRTGVGNEQFF
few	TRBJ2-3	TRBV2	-	TGTGCCAGCAGTGAGCCGTTCACAGATACGCAGTATTTT	CASSEPFTDTQYF
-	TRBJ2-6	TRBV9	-	TGTGCCAGCAGCGTAGGGGTAGGCTCTGGGGCCAACGTCCTGACTTTC	CASSVGVGSGANVLTF
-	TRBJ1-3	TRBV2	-	TGTGCCAGCAGTTTTGAAGGTTCTGGAAACACCATATATTTT	CASSFEGSGNTIYF
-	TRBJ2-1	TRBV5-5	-	TGTGCCAGCAGCCCGGGAATATACAATGAGCAGTTCTTC	CASSPGIYNEQFF
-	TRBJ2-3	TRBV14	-	TGTGCCAGCAGCATTACGGGACTTCTGCAGTATTTT	CASSITGLLQYF
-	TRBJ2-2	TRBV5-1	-	TGCGCCAGCAAAGGTGGCGGGGAGCTGTTTTTT	CASKGGGELFF
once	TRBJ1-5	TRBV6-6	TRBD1	TGTGCCAGCAGTTACCCGGGACAGGGAAGCAATCAGCCCCAGCATTTT	CASSYPGQGSNQPQHF
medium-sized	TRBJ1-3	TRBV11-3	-	TGTGCCAGCAGCTGGGACACGGGAAACACCATATATTTT	CASSWDTGNTIYF
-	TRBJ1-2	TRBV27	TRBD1	TGTGCCAGCAGTTTTAATGCTCAGGGGGCTTACGGCTATGGCTACACCTTC	CASSFNAQGAYGYGYTF
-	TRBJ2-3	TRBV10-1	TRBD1	TGCGCCAGCTCCGGGACAGAGTGGGATACGCAGTATTTT	CASSGTEWDTQYF
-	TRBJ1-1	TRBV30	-	TGTGCCTGGAGTGTCCAGCTGAACACTGAAGCTTTCTTT	CAWSVQLNTEAFF
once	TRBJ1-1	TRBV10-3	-	TGTGCCATCAAGACGGGGGCGGGGGTTACTGAAGCTTTCTTT	CAIKTGAGVTEAFF
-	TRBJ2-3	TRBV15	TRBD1	TGTGCCACCAGCAAAGGGGGCGGCGGGGATACGCAGTATTTT	CATSKGGGGDTQYF
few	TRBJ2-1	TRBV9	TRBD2	TGTGCCAGCAGCGCCTTAGCGGGGGGATTAAGTGAGCAGTTCTTC	CASSALAGGLSEQFF
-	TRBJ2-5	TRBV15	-	TGTGCCACCAGCAGAGTCGCAGGGAAAGAGACCCAGTACTTC	CATSRVAGKETQYF
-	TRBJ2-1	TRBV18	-	TGTGCCAGCTCACCTTATAACAATGAGCAGTTCTTC	CASSPYNNEQFF
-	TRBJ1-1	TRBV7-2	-	TGTGCCAGCAGCTTAGCCCGCGAAGCTTTCTTT	CASSLAREAFF
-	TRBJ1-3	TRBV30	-	TGTGCCTGGAGTGTGCTGCCTGGAAACACCATATATTTT	CAWSVLPGNTIYF
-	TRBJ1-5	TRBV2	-	TGTGCCAGCAGTGAAGGCGGCAATCAGCCCCAGCATTTT	CASSEGGNQPQHF
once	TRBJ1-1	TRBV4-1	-	TGCGCCAGCAGCCAAGTGGAGAACACTGAAGCTTTCTTT	CASSQVENTEAFF
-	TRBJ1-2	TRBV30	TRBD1	TGTGCCTGGGAGGCCCGGGGACAGGGGGCGAGATATGGCTACACCTTC	CAWEARGQGARYGYTF
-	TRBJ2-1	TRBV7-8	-	TGTGCCAGCAGCTTAGGACAGGGAGGGGAGCAGTTCTTC	CASSLGQGGEQFF
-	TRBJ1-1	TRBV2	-	TGTGCCAGCAGGGGACCGATGTTACAGGGAAACACTGAAGCTTTCTTT	CASRGPMLQGNTEAFF
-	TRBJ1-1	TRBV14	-	TGTGCCAGCAGCCAAGTAACAGGGAGGAACACTGAAGCTTTCTTT	CASSQVTGRNTEAFF
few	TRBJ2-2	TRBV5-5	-	TGTGCCAGCGCCCCGGGGGACTTGAGGATCGGGGAGCTGTTTTTT	CASAPGDLRIGELFF
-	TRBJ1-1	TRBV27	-	TGTGCCAGCAGTTTCCTTGGCAGATACACTGAAGCTTTCTTT	CASSFLGRYTEAFF
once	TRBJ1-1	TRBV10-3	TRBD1	TGTGCCATCACAAGGACAGGGCGGGCTGAAGCTTTCTTT	CAITRTGRAEAFF
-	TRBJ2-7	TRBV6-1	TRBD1	TGTGCCAGCAGGCCGGGACAGGGACTATCCTACGAGCAGTACTTC	CASRPGQGLSYEQYF
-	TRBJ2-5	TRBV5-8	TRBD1	TGTGCCAGCAGCTTGAGAGGGGGCCGGGAGACCCAGTACTTC	CASSLRGGRETQYF
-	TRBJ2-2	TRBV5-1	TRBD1	TGCGCCAGCAGCCCGACGGACAGGGCGTCCGGGGAGCTGTTTTTT	CASSPTDRASGELFF
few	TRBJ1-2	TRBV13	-	TGTGCCAGCAGCTTAGGCTGGACACAGAACTATGGCTACACCTTC	CASSLGWTQNYGYTF
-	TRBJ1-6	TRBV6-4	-	TGTGCCAGCAGTGACTCGATTGCAGGGAATTCACCCCTCCACTTT	CASSDSIAGNSPLHF
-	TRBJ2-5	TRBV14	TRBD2	TGTGCCAGCAGCCTAGGACTAGCGAGATCGTACCAAGAGACCCAGTACTTC	CASSLGLARSYQETQYF
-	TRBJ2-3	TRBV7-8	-	TGTGCCAGCAGCCGAGAAGGGGCGGGATCTGATACGCAGTATTTT	CASSREGAGSDTQYF
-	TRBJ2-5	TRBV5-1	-	TGCGCCAGCAGTCGGGGGGCATTAAAGGAGACCCAGTACTTC	CASSRGALKETQYF
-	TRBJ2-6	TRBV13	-	TGTGCCAGCAGCTTGCGCACCTCTGGGGCCAACGTCCTGACTTTC	CASSLRTSGANVLTF
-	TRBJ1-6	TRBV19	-	TGTGCCAGTAGTATTTCTGGGACTCCTAATTCACCCCTCCACTTT	CASSISGTPNSPLHF
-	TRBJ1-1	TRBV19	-	TGTGCCAGTAGTCCACAGAACATGAACACTGAAGCTTTCTTT	CASSPQNMNTEAFF
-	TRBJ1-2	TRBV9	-	TGTGCCAGCAGCGTAGTCCCCGATCCGGGTGGCTACACCTTC	CASSVVPDPGGYTF
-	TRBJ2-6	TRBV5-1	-	TGCGCCAGCAGCTTGGAGACGGGGGCTTCTGGGGCCAACGTCCTGACTTTC	CASSLETGASGANVLTF
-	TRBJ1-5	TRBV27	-	TGTGCCAGCAGTACCCGGGACAACAATCAGCCCCAGCATTTT	CASSTRDNNQPQHF
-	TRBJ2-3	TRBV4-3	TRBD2	TGCGCCAGCAGCTACTCTAGCGGGGGTCTCACAGATACGCAGTATTTT	CASSYSSGGLTDTQYF
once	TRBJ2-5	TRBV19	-	TGTGCCAGTAGTATCGCCGGCATAACCCAAGAGACCCAGTACTTC	CASSIAGITQETQYF
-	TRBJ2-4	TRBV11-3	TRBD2	TGTGCCAGCAGCCCCGGCGGGGCTAGCGGGGGCCCTCTAGCCAAAAACATTCAGTACTTC	CASSPGGASGGPLAKNIQYF
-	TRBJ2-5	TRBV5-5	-	TGTGCCAGCAGCTTGGATGGAGAGACCCAGTACTTC	CASSLDGETQYF
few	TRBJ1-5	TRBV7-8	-	TGTGCCAGCAGCCTGTCACGGGACCAGCCCCAGCATTTT	CASSLSRDQPQHF